This TCR beta chain was observed in a study of T cells in women clearing cervical HPV infection. About the study: Blood came at first lesion visit for cases, post-clearance for controls. HLA type stays a possible confounder, typing being limited. The study, taken as a whole, reports: Associations may precede or follow infection; HPV-specific or memory T cells were not isolated.

With respect to this clone: Its antigen is not known. The read stops 3 residues short of the end of the CDR3; the missing end is completed from the germline J gene.

Clones were sequenced by immunoSEQ multiplex PCR, and TCRdb holds only the in-frame ones, with some missing. Its listing shows over 30,000 clones. The V segment lost 5 bases and the J segment 4 bases; nucleotides outside the gene matches: 10. CDR3 length: 16 residues. The germline V gene encodes CDR1 MDHEN and CDR2 SYDVKM. This sequence originates from a woman aged 18 to 75 with a cervical HPV16 infection that either progressed to CIN3+ or cleared (not recorded which). The sample consisted of blood buffy coat. The V call is TRBV28, the J call TRBJ2-7; 11 nucleotides match TRBD2. CDR3 DNA, as far as it was read: TGTGCCAGCAGTACCGGCACTAGCGGGGGTCCTTACGAG. Amino acid sequence: CASSTGTSGGPYE. From start to end, the CDR3 is CASSTGTSGGPYEQYF.